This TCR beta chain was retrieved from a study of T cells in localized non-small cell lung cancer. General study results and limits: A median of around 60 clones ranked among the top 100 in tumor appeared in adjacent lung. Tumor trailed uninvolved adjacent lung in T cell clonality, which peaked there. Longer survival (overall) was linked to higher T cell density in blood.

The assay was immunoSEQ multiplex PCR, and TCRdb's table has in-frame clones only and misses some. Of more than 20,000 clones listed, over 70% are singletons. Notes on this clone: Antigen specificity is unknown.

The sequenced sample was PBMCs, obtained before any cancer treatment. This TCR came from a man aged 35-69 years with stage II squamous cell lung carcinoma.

The chain's CDR3 is CASSEGPGAEKLFF. For the CDR3, the DNA is TGTGCCAGCAGCGAGGGCCCCGGCGCGGAAAAACTGTTTTTT. J is TRBJ1-4 and V is TRBV9; D is unclear. CDR1 is SGDLS, CDR2 YYNGEE, per germline. The CDR3 has 14 residues. V gave up 3 bases and J gave up 8 bases, with 14 bases separating them.